The present T cell receptor beta chain was sequenced within a study of T cells after yellow fever vaccination. In the study overall: SMART-Seq v4 Ultra Low Input prepared libraries from low-cell fractions.

From the 5' RACE reads, TCRdb called clonotypes with MiXCR, one entry per CDR3 protein. This table holds some 420,000 distinct CDR3 sequences, 18% found once. The CDR3 is 16 residues long. V was clipped by 1 base and J by 4 bases, with 13 bases between them. Looked up from germline, CDR1 is KGHSH and CDR2 is LQKENI. The genes are TRBV18 and TRBJ2-2, with D possibly TRBD1 on 6 matching bases. The source was PBMCs, collected before the yellow fever booster vaccination. The TCR comes from a man aged 18 to 29 who received the YFV17D yellow fever vaccine. The CDR3 DNA is TGTGCCAGCTCACCACTAGCAGGGGCTACCACCGGGGAGCTGTTTTTT. Translation: CASSPLAGATTGELFF.